This TCR beta chain was documented in a study of cytotoxic CD8 clonotypes in ibrutinib-treated CLL. As for this clone: Antigen: not known.

Whole-study results and caveats: Contraction or stability on treatment was seen for public clonotypes, which were uncommon. Clonality increased at ibrutinib response, then returned toward baseline at progression.

Some clones are missing from TCRdb's copy, which holds only in-frame ones; the method was immunoSEQ multiplex PCR. This table has 150,000 to 200,000 clones, about 88% appearing once. This CDR3 is built from 16 residues. Trimming cost V 5 bases and J 2 bases, with 18 bases left between them. CDR1 and CDR2 from the germline V gene are SGHAT and FQNNGV. This chain connects TRBV11-2 to TRBJ1-2; tentatively, D is TRBD1 (6 bases). The source material was PBMCs, sampled at disease progression, from a patient treated with ibrutinib. The TCR originated in a human donor with chronic lymphocytic leukemia. The CDR3 loop is CASSDPGEPLNYGYTF. The CDR3 bases are TGTGCCAGCAGCGATCCAGGGGAGCCGCTAAACTATGGCTACACCTTC.